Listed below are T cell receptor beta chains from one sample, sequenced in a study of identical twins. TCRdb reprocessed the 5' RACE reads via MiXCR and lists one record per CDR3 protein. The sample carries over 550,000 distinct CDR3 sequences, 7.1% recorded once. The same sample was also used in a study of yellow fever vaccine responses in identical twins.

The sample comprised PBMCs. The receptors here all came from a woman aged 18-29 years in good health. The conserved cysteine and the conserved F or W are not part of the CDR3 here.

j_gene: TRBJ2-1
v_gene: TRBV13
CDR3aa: ATLASGRDYNEQF

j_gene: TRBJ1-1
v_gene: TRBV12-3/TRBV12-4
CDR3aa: ASRPGARGAF

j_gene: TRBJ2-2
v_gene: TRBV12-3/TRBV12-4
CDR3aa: ASSWASGRGHGTGELF

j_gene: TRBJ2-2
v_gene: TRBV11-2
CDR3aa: ASSSVGRGGKDGELF

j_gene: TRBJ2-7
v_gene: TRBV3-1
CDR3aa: ASSQDGTFYEQY

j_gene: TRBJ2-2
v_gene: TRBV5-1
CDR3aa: ASWGDTGELF

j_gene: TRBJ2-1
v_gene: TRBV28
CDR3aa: ASSFWTGKGNEQF

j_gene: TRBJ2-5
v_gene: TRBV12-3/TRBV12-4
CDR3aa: ASSVGQGSETQY

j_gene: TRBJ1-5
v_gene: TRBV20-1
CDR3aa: SARDLGGGQPQH

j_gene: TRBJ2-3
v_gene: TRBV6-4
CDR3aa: ASSDTGGSRY

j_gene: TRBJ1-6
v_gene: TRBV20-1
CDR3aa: SARARGSPLH

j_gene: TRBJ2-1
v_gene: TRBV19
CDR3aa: ASSIDRGRNEQF

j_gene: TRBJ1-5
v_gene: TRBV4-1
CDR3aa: ASSYRTGDQPQH

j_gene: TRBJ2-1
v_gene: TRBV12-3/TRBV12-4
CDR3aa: ASTIAGAGSASYNEQF

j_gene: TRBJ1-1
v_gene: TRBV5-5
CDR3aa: ASSPYQGAITEAF

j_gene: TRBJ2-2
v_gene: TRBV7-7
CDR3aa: ASSLALSGGAAGELF

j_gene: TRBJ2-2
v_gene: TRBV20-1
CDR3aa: SARTGPGELF

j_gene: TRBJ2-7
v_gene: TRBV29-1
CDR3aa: SVVDRDRAFYELY

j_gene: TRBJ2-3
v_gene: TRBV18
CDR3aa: ASSPSTGADTQY

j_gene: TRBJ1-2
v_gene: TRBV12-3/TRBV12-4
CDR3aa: ASSSQDLPPYGYT

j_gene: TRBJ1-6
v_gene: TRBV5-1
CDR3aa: ASSRGTGGSDSPLH

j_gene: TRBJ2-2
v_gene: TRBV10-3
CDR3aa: AISVKGDTGELF

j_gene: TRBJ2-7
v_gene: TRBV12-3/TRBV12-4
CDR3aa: ASSPRATPDSYEQY

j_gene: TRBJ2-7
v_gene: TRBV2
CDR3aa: ASLRAYEQY

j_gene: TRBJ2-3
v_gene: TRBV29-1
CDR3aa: SVVYATTSTDTQY

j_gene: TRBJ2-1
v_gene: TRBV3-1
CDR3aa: ASSQVNDNEQF

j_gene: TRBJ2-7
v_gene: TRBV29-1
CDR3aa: SVLGLAGGHEQY

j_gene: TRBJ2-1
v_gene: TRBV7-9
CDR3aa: ASTPGTHTYNEQF

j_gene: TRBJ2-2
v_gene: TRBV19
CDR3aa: ASSMATGELF

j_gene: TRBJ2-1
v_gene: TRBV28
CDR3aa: ASSPTVSSYNEQF

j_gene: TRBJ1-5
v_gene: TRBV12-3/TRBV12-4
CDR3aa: ASSYRGGGGSQPQH

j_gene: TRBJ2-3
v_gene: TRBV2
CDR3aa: ASSALAGQDTQY

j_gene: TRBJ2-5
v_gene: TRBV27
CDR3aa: ASSPLRTGWETQY

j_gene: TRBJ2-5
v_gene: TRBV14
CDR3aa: ASSIGQGNQETQY

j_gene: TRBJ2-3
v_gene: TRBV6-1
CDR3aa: ASTYGGRADTQY

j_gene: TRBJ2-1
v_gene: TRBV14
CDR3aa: ASSGTSGVLSNEQF

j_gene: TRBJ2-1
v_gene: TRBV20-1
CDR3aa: SARDPAGEYNEQF

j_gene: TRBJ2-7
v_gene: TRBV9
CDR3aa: ASSPGTATYEQY

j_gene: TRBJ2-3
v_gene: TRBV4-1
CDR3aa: ASSQAEHTDTQY

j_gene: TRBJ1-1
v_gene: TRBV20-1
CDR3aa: SPGSANEAF

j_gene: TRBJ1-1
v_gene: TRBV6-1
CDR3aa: ASRNGAGEAF

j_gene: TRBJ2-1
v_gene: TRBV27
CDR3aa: ASSKGKKQF

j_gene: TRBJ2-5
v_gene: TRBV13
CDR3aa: ASSAPQVLDQETQY

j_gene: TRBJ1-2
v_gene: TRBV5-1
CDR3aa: ASSLGLVDRTLHYGYT

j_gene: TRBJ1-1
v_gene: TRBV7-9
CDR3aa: ASSLAGSGNTEAF

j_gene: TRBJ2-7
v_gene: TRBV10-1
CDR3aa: ASSENRAYEQY

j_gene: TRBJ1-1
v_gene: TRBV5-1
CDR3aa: ASSLVGLSEAF

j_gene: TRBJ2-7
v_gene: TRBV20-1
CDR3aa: SARVPQTVGEQY